The source of this TCR beta chain is a study of regulatory T cells in long-lasting Graves disease. This sample's time point: persistent/refractory GD, antithyroid drugs over 5 years with positive TRAb. Construction of the TCR library relied on RNA isolated from PBMCs. Sequencing libraries for TCR beta were prepared with iRepertoire HTBI primers and Arm-PCR of CDR3 regions. TCRdb redid the calling of the multiplex PCR reads with MiXCR, one entry per CDR3 protein. The table lists 390,000 or so distinct CDR3 sequences, approximately 25% of them singletons. This CDR3 is 11 amino acids long. CDR1 is WSHSY and CDR2 is SAAADI in the germline V gene. V was trimmed by 8 bases and J by 6 bases, leaving 7 bases between them.

This receptor was taken from a woman aged 40 to 50 with Graves disease. Sequenced material: peripheral blood mononuclear cells (PBMCs), taken when the disease was refractory, from a patient treated with antithyroid drugs. The rearrangement joins TRBV10-2 to TRBJ2-2, with D possibly being TRBD2 (5 bases). CDR3 region: CASEEAGELFF. The CDR3 region has the DNA TGCGCCAGCGAGGAGGCCGGGGAGCTGTTTTTT.